These 29 T cell receptor beta chains originate from one sample sequenced in a study of beta chain features in type 1 diabetes. Of the isolated RNA, all was reverse transcribed, and so the sequenced material was expressed TCRB transcripts. The protocol was immunoSEQ multiplex PCR, while the TCRdb copy is restricted to in-frame clones and leaves out a portion. The data contain 900,000 or so clones, roughly a sixth of them singletons. Sequencing was done on a sample of naive CD4+ T cells from blood. The receptors here all came from a woman aged 18-35 years in good health.

J is TRBJ2-7 and V is TRBV4-2; 9 nucleotides line up with TRBD1. CDR3 length equals 15 residues. Germline V gives CDR1 LGHNA, CDR2 YNFKEQ. With V trimmed by 3 bases and J by 6 bases, 9 bases remained unmatched. This chain's CDR3 is CASSQGDRDVAEQYF. The CDR3 bases are TGTGCCAGCAGCCAGGGGGACAGGGATGTTGCCGAGCAGTACTTC.

This clone has a handful of counts. This chain uses TRBV2 with TRBJ2-3; D might be TRBD1 (5 bases). Germline V lookup: CDR1 SNHLY, CDR2 FYNNEI. CDR3 length: 13 amino acids. The V and J ends lost 6 bases and 6 bases respectively, with 13 bases between them. The CDR3 spells CASRATGSDTQYF. The CDR3 DNA reads TGTGCCAGCAGGGCTACAGGTTCTGATACGCAGTATTTT. Using reference TRBV2 and TRBJ2-3 for the parts outside the CDR3, the full variable domain is EPEVTQTPSHQVTQMGQEVILRCVPISNHLYFYWYRQILGQKVEFLVSFYNNEISEKSEIFDDQFSVERPDGSNFTLKIRSTKLEDSAMYFCASRATGSDTQYFGPGTRLTVL.

This clone was observed a handful of times. This chain connects TRBV28 to TRBJ2-7, with 7 bases that match TRBD1. This CDR3 is built from 15 residues. CDR1 is MDHEN, CDR2 SYDVKM, per germline. Unmatched junction bases numbered 13, after V lost 5 bases and J lost 6 bases. CDR3: CASSERGLGPGEQYF. The CDR3 DNA is TGTGCCAGCAGTGAGAGGGGGCTGGGGCCTGGCGAGCAGTACTTC.

Turning to this clone: In the same sample, other DNA sequences code for this CDR3. Here the CDR3 reads CASSIWGPNTEAFF. The CDR3 region has the DNA TGTGCCAGTAGTATTTGGGGGCCGAACACTGAAGCTTTCTTT. This rearrangement joins TRBV19 to TRBJ1-1; TRBD1 is a possible D gene (6 bases). Trimming cost V 3 bases and J 1 base, with 9 bases left between them. The CDR3 extends over 14 amino acids. Germline CDR1 reads LNHDA; CDR2 reads SQIVND (reference sequence).

This clone has just a few counts. In nucleotides, the CDR3 is TGCGCCAGCAGCCTCGAGACAGGGCAACTGTTTTTT. This codes for CASSLETGQLFF. The rearrangement joins TRBV5-1 to TRBJ1-4; 7 bases are shared with TRBD1. With V trimmed by 4 bases and J by 12 bases, 6 bases remained unmatched. The CDR3 is 12 amino acids. Germline lookup yields CDR1 SGHRS and CDR2 YFSETQ.

The J gene is TRBJ2-5, the V gene TRBV7-2; TRBD1 or TRBD2 may be the D gene (5 bases each). The germline V gene has CDR1 SGHTA and CDR2 FQGNSA. The CDR3 runs to 18 residues. V lost 2 bases and J 7 bases, leaving 26 bases between the germline ends. CDR3 sequence: CASSLTGTFDGRFRTQYF. The CDR3 DNA reads as TGTGCCAGCAGCTTAACCGGGACGTTCGATGGAAGATTCAGGACCCAGTACTTC.

This clone was counted only a few times. J is TRBJ2-1 and V is TRBV7-8; 16 bases are a match to TRBD2. The V segment lost 3 bases and the J segment 7 bases; nucleotides outside the gene matches: 12. CDR1 and CDR2 (germline): SGHVS, FQNEAQ. The CDR3 has 19 residues. Here the CDR3 reads CASSLPGLAGGPLRNEQFF. CDR3 DNA: TGTGCCAGCAGCTTGCCGGGACTAGCGGGAGGGCCTCTCAGGAATGAGCAGTTCTTC.

This clone was detected a few times. This sequence joins TRBV15 and TRBJ2-1; D perhaps matches TRBD1 (6 bases). Between the trimmed V and J ends, which lost 5 bases and 12 bases, there was a span of 14 bases. This CDR3 spans 12 amino acids. Germline CDR1 and CDR2: LNHNV and YYDKDF (reference sequence). The CDR3 nucleotides read TGTGCCACCAGCCTGGCCGGGACACCGCAGTTCTTC. Amino acids: CATSLAGTPQFF.

This clone was recorded a few times. V is TRBV18 and J is TRBJ2-5, with a possible D match to TRBD1 (6 bases). Germline lookup yields CDR1 KGHSH and CDR2 LQKENI. The CDR3 covers 15 residues. Trimming took off 3 bases at V and 4 bases at J, with 15 bases between the two ends. The CDR3 DNA is TGTGCCAGCTCACCCGACCGAAAGGGGGTAGAGACCCAGTACTTC. Its translation is CASSPDRKGVETQYF.

V gene TRBV29-1 combines with J gene TRBJ2-3; D is possibly TRBD2 (5 bases). This CDR3 has 12 amino acids. Trimming cost V 6 bases and J 1 base, with 8 bases left between them. Per the germline V gene, CDR1 is SQVTM and CDR2 is ANQGSEA. The CDR3 coding sequence is TGCAGCGTCAATAGCGGCACAGATACGCAGTATTTT. The encoded protein is CSVNSGTDTQYF.

The rearrangement uses TRBV27 and TRBJ2-3, with D perhaps matching TRBD2 (5 bases). Per germline, CDR1 MNHEY and CDR2 SMNVEV (reference sequence). The CDR3 runs 14 residues. Trimming left V 5 bases short and J 7 bases short, with 16 bases between. CDR3 residues: CASSPRGSSYTQYF. In DNA form, the CDR3 reads TGTGCCAGCAGTCCACGGGGATCCTCTTATACGCAGTATTTT.

There are a few counts of this clone. The rearrangement joins TRBV7-2 to TRBJ2-1; a weak D match, TRBD2 (5 bases). There are 16 residues in the CDR3. Germline CDR1 SGHTA, CDR2 FQGNSA. The V end was cut by 6 bases, the J end by 3 bases, with 18 bases between. CDR3 nucleotide sequence: TGTGCCAGCAGTCGAACCGGTCTAGCCTACTACAATGAGCAGTTCTTC. Its protein is CASSRTGLAYYNEQFF.

This rearrangement joins TRBV15 to TRBJ2-4, with D uncertain. Germline V lookup: CDR1 LNHNV, CDR2 YYDKDF (reference sequence). The CDR3 runs to 16 residues. V was cut by 4 bases and J by 0 bases, with 13 bases left in between. CDR3 region: CATSIARPLAKNIQYF. CDR3 coding DNA: TGTGCCACCAGCATAGCTCGTCCCTTAGCCAAAAACATTCAGTACTTC.

This clone turned up a few times. J is TRBJ1-4 and V is TRBV28; D gene uncertain. The length of the CDR3 is 14 residues. Germline CDR1 and CDR2: MDHEN and SYDVKM. The V and J ends lost 2 bases and 10 bases respectively, with 14 bases between them. DNA for the CDR3: TGTGCCAGCAGTTTAGGGCAATTAAACGGAAAACTGTTTTTT. Translating it yields CASSLGQLNGKLFF.

The rearrangement joins TRBV6-5 to TRBJ2-1; D is undetermined. Per germline, CDR1 MNHEY and CDR2 SVGAGI. V gave up 6 bases and J gave up 8 bases, with 14 bases separating them. This CDR3 contains 13 residues. CDR3 loop: CASSRAQAYEQFF. The CDR3 nucleotides read TGTGCCAGCAGCCGGGCCCAAGCGTATGAGCAGTTCTTC.

The rearrangement links TRBV7-9 to TRBJ2-1, with 7 bases lining up with TRBD1. Germline CDR1 reads SEHNR; CDR2 reads FQNEAQ (reference sequence). V trimming: 7 bases; J trimming: 10 bases; junction bases outside the gene matches: 7. The CDR3 length is 12 residues. Written as DNA, the CDR3 is TGTGCCAGCATGAAACAGGGGTACGAGCAGTTCTTC. Protein product: CASMKQGYEQFF.

V usage is TRBV4-1 and J usage is TRBJ2-5; D unclear. This CDR3 has 15 residues. Germline loops: CDR1 MGHRA, CDR2 YSYEKL. V dropped 1 base and J dropped 1 base, with 10 bases sitting between them. The DNA of the CDR3 is TGCGCCAGCAGCCAAGGCTGGACCAGCCAAGAGACCCAGTACTTC. Its protein product is CASSQGWTSQETQYF.

Only a few counts were recorded for this clone. The chain carries TRBV7-6 and TRBJ2-4; D might be TRBD1 (7 bases). V was pared by 5 bases and J by 1 base, with 18 bases between. The CDR3 loop spans 17 amino acids. Germline lookup yields CDR1 SGHVS and CDR2 FNYEAQ. Here the CDR3 reads CASSPRRGHTAKNIQYF. The CDR3 DNA reads as TGTGCCAGCAGCCCCAGGAGGGGGCACACGGCCAAAAACATTCAGTACTTC.

The chain recombines TRBV29-1 with TRBJ2-1; 8 bases agree with TRBD2. CDR1 is SQVTM and CDR2 is ANQGSEA in the germline V gene. The V and J ends lost 7 bases and 1 base, in that order; junction bases with no gene match: 3. CDR3 length equals 13 residues. The CDR3 spells CSAVAGSYNEQFF. The DNA of the CDR3 is TGCAGCGCAGTAGCGGGATCCTACAATGAGCAGTTCTTC.

This clone was counted only a few times. The chain links TRBV7-2 to TRBJ2-5, with D hard to call. Germline values: CDR1 SGHTA, CDR2 FQGNSA. The V gene lost 4 bases and the J gene lost 2 bases, with 11 bases spanning the gap. The CDR3 sequence is 14 residues long. CDR3 protein: CASSSRLQQETQYF. In DNA, the CDR3 is TGTGCCAGCAGCTCCCGGTTACAACAAGAGACCCAGTACTTC.

The V gene is TRBV2, the J gene TRBJ2-2; D perhaps matches TRBD1 (5 bases). The V end was cut by 4 bases, the J end by 2 bases, with 11 bases between. Per the germline V gene, CDR1 is SNHLY and CDR2 is FYNNEI. The CDR3 consists of 15 residues. CDR3 DNA sequence: TGTGCCAGCAGTGTCCGACAGACAAACACCGGGGAGCTGTTTTTT. It codes for CASSVRQTNTGELFF.

The chain uses TRBV19 and TRBJ2-1, with no clear D. Germline V CDR1 and CDR2: LNHDA, SQIVND (reference sequence). CDR3 size: 14 residues. V was pared by 8 bases and J by 6 bases, with 17 bases between. The CDR3 coding sequence is TGTGCCAGTTCTAGTACTTTTCGCGCCAATGAGCAGTTCTTC. Protein sequence: CASSSTFRANEQFF.

This clone has just one count. The chain has TRBV11-2 and TRBJ2-7; TRBD2 aligns across 11 bases. J was trimmed by 2 bases and V by 1 base; bases with no gene match: 7. CDR3 length: 17 amino acids. Per the germline V gene, CDR1 is SGHAT and CDR2 is FQNNGV. The CDR3 bases are TGTGCCAGCAGCTTAGTTCGGCTAGCGGGAGGTCCCTACGAGCAGTACTTC. It translates to CASSLVRLAGGPYEQYF.

The chain joins TRBV20-1 to TRBJ2-5; D is perhaps TRBD1 (5 bases). The germline V gene has CDR1 DFQATT and CDR2 SNEGSKA (reference sequence). The length of the CDR3 is 10 residues. V was shortened by 3 bases and J by 14 bases, with 13 bases between the two germline ends. CDR3 residues: CSASTQGRYF. The CDR3, as DNA: TGCAGTGCTAGTACCCAGGGCAGATACTTC.

The table lists this clone with a few counts. The same CDR3 arises from other DNA sequences in this sample as well. The chain couples TRBV9 to TRBJ2-1; 11 bases map to TRBD2. The germline gives CDR1 SGDLS, CDR2 YYNGEE. The CDR3 covers 15 residues. V was pared by 0 bases and J by 4 bases, with 0 bases of the junction left unmatched. The CDR3, as DNA: TGTGCCAGCAGCGTAGGGACTAGCGGGTACAATGAGCAGTTCTTC. It encodes CASSVGTSGYNEQFF.

This chain connects TRBV6-6 to TRBJ1-5, with D perhaps TRBD1 (6 bases). Germline CDR1 MNHNY, CDR2 SVGAGI (reference sequence). The CDR3 length is 15 residues. With 2 bases removed from V and 2 bases from J, the gap between germline ends came to 10 bases. The CDR3 bases are TGTGCCAGCAGTTACACACAGGGAGGCAATCAGCCCCAGCATTTT. Residues: CASSYTQGGNQPQHF.

The chain's CDR3 is CASSRGAGLENTEAFF. The CDR3 nucleotides read TGTGCCAGCTCCCGGGGGGCCGGTCTTGAGAACACTGAAGCTTTCTTT. This chain joins TRBV18 and TRBJ1-1; perhaps TRBD1 as D (6 bases). The CDR3 consists of 16 residues. V gave up 6 bases and J gave up 1 base, with 18 bases separating them. Germline V gives CDR1 KGHSH, CDR2 LQKENI.

The rearrangement joins TRBV29-1 to TRBJ2-1; D is ambiguous. V was clipped by 5 bases and J by 4 bases, with 9 bases between them. In germline, CDR1 is SQVTM, CDR2 ANQGSEA. The CDR3 extends over 12 amino acids. Here the CDR3 DNA reads TGCAGCGTTCCCCAGCTTTACAATGAGCAGTTCTTC. It encodes CSVPQLYNEQFF.

As concerns this clone: The sample has other DNA sequences that encode this CDR3 too. V gene TRBV5-1 combines with J gene TRBJ2-1, with 10 bases that match TRBD2. Germline CDR1 and CDR2: SGHRS and YFSETQ. Germline trimming cut 0 bases from V and 9 bases from J; bases unmatched to any gene: 6. The CDR3 has 15 amino acids. The CDR3 nucleotides are TGCGCCAGCAGCTTGGCGCTAGCGGGAGTAGGTGAGCAGTTCTTC. This encodes CASSLALAGVGEQFF.